The source of this T cell receptor beta chain is a study of T cells in localized non-small cell lung cancer. By its share, this clone is large. Some clones are missing from TCRdb's copy, which holds only in-frame ones; the method was immunoSEQ multiplex PCR. Of 1,300 or so clones in the sample, about 20% were seen once. This specimen was normal lung tissue next to the tumor, taken before any cancer treatment. The sequence derives from a man between 35 and 75 years old with stage I lung adenocarcinoma.

CDR3 DNA: TGTGCCAGCAGCAGATCCGGGACAACCTACGAGCAGTACTTC. Its protein is CASSRSGTTYEQYF. The chain links TRBV11-3 to TRBJ2-7; D is possibly TRBD1 (6 bases). CDR1 SGHNT and CDR2 YENEEA come from the germline V gene. Trimming removed 5 bases at V and 2 bases at J, with 13 bases between. CDR3 size: 14 residues.